This TCR beta chain originates from a study of early T cells in non-severe SARS-CoV-2 infection. Study overall: Investigators sequenced bulk RNA drawn from unsorted whole blood, and chains remained unpaired.

The TCR library protocol was used to attach unique molecular identifiers. These identifiers were attached to individual cDNA molecules. TCRdb itself ran the 5' RACE reads through MiXCR, one entry per CDR3 protein. The sample holds fewer than 100,000 distinct CDR3 sequences, 5.5% to 7.5% seen once. Germline CDR1 and CDR2: DFQATT and SNEGSKA (reference sequence). The J segment lost 2 bases and the V segment lost 6 bases, leaving 8 bases of the junction unmatched. The CDR3 is 15 residues long. In its sample, this clonotype was seen a few times. V gene TRBV20-1 combines with J gene TRBJ2-5; 11 bases align to TRBD2. Sequencing used whole blood. This sequence was found in an adult who was a healthcare worker with PCR-confirmed SARS-CoV-2 infection or an uninfected control (not recorded which). The CDR3 nucleotides read TGCAGTGCACTTACTAGCGGGAGTTGGCAAGAGACCCAGTACTTC. As protein: CSALTSGSWQETQYF.